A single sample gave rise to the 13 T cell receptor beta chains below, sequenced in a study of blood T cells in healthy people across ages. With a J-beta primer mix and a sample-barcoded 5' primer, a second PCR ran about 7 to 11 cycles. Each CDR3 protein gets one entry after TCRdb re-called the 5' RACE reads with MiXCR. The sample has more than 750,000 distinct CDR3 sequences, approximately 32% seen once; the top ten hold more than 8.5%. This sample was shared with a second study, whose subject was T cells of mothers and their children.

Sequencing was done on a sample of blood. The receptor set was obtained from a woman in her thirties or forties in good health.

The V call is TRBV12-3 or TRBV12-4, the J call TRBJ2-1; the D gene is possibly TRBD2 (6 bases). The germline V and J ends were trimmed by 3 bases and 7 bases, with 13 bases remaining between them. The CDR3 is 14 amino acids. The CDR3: CASSFAGRANEQFF. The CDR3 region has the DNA TGTGCCAGCAGTTTTGCGGGGAGAGCGAATGAGCAGTTCTTC.

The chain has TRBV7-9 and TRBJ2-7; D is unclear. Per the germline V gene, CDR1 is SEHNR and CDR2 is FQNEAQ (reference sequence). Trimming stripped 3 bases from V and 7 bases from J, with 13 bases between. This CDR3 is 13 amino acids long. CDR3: CASSFSSQSEQYF. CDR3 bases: TGTGCCAGCAGCTTTTCTAGTCAGAGTGAGCAGTACTTC.

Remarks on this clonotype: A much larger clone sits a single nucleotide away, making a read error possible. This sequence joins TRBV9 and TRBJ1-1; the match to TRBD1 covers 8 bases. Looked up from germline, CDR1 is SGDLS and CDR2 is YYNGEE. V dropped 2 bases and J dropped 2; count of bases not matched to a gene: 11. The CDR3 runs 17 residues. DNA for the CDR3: TGTGCCAGCAGCGTTCGGGGCAGGGGGCCGGAAAACACTGAAGCTTTCTTT. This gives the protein CASSVRGRGPENTEAFF.

The CDR3 DNA sequence: TGCAGTGCTGGACGGGTCCTAGCGGAACCATACAATGAGCAGTTCTTC. Residues: CSAGRVLAEPYNEQFF. The chain couples TRBV20-1 to TRBJ2-1, with TRBD2 matching over 7 bases. This CDR3 spans 16 amino acids. Per germline, CDR1 DFQATT and CDR2 SNEGSKA (reference sequence). The trim removed 5 bases at V and 4 bases at J, leaving 14 bases unmatched.

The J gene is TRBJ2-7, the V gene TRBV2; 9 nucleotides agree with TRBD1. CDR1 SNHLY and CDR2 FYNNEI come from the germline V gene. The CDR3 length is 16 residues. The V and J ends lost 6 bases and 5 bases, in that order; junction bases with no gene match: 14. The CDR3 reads CASRSAPGTGFHEQYF. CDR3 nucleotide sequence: TGTGCCAGCAGGTCTGCACCCGGGACAGGGTTCCACGAGCAGTACTTC.

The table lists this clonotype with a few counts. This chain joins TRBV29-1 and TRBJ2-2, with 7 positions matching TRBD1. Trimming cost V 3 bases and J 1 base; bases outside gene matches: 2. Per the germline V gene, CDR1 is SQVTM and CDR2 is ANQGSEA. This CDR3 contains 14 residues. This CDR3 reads CSVDRQGNTGELFF. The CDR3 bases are TGCAGCGTTGATCGACAGGGGAACACCGGGGAGCTGTTTTTT.

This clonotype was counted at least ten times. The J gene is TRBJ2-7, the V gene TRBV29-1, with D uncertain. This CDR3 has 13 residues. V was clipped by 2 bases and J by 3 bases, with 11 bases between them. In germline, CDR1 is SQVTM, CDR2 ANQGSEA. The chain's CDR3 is CSVESDHNYEQYF. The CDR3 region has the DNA TGCAGCGTTGAATCGGACCACAACTACGAGCAGTACTTC.

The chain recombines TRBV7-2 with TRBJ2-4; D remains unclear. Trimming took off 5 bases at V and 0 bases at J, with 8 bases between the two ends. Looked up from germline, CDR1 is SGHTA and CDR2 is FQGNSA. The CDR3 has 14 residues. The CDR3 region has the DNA TGTGCCAGCAGCAAGGGTCTAGCCAAAAACATTCAGTACTTC. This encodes CASSKGLAKNIQYF.

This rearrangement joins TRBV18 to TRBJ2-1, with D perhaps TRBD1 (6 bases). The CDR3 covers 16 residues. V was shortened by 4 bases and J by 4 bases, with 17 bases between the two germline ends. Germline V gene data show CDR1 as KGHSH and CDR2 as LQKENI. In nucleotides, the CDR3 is TGTGCCAGCTCACGGGACACTCCAGTAGGGTACAATGAGCAGTTCTTC. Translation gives CASSRDTPVGYNEQFF.

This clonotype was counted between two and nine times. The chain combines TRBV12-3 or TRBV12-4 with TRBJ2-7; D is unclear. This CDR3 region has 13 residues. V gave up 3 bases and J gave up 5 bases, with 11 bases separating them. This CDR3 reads CASSLSLVDEQYF. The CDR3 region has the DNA TGTGCCAGCAGTTTGTCCCTTGTGGACGAGCAGTACTTC.

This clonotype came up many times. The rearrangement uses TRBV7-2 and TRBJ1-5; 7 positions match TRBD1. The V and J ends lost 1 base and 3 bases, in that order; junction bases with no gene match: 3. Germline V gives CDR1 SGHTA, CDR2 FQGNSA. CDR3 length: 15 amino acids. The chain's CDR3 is CASSLETGTNQPQHF. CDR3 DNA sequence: TGTGCCAGCAGCTTAGAGACAGGGACCAATCAGCCCCAGCATTTT.

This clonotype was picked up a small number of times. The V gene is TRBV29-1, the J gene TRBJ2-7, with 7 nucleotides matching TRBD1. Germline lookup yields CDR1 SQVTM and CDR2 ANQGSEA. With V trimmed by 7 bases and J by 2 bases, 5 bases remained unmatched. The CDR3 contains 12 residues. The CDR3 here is CSARDSPYEQYF. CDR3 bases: TGCAGCGCCCGGGACAGCCCCTACGAGCAGTACTTC.

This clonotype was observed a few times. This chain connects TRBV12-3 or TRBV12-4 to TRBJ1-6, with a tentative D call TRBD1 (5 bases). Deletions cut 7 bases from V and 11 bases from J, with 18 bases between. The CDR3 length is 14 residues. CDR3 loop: CASTPSGERAPLHF. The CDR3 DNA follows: TGTGCCAGCACCCCGTCGGGGGAGAGGGCACCCCTCCACTTT.